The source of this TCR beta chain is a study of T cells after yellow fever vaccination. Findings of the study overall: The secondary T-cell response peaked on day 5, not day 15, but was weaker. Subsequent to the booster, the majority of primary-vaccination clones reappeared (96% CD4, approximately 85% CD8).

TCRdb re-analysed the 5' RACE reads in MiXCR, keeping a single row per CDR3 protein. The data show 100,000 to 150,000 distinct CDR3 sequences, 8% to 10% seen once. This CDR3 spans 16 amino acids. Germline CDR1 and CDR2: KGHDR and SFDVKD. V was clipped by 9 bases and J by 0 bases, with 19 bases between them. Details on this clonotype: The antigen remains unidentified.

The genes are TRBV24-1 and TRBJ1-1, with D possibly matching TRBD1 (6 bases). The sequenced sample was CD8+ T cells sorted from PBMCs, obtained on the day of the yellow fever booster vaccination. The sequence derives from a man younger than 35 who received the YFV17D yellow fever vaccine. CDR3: CATSPGPGGLNTEAFF. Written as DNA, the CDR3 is TGTGCCACCTCTCCTGGTCCGGGGGGGCTGAACACTGAAGCTTTCTTT.